Each of the 28 T cell receptor beta chains below was sequenced from the same sample in a study of metastatic and nonmetastatic thyroid tumors. Via MiXCR, TCRdb re-called the PCR reads. Of around 15,000 clones listed, about 15% were seen once; the top ten hold 15% to 20%. Each patient came to thyroid surgery without any prior treatment (of any kind). Source material: blood. The receptors were gathered from a female donor with papillary thyroid cancer or a benign thyroid nodule (not recorded which). Some clones in this sample may be carry-over from other donors' samples.

This clone appeared many times. The chain joins TRBV5-4 to TRBJ1-3; TRBD1 might be the D (5 bases). V lost 1 base to trimming and J lost 0 bases, with 8 bases between them. CDR1 is SGHNT and CDR2 is YYREEE in the germline V gene (reference sequence). The CDR3 loop spans 15 amino acids. As DNA, the CDR3 is TGTGCCAGCAGCTTGCAGGGACCCTCTGGAAACACCATATATTTT. Translating gives CASSLQGPSGNTIYF.

This clone appeared a few times. A much more abundant neighbour one base away suggests this may be a read error. The rearrangement links TRBV20-1 to TRBJ2-5; D is perhaps TRBD2 (5 bases). The CDR3 is made up of 12 amino acids. Germline V gives CDR1 DFQATT, CDR2 SNEGSKA (reference sequence). Trimming stripped 4 bases from V and 9 bases from J, with 15 bases between. CDR3 coding DNA: TGCAGTGCTAAAACTAGGTTCGAGGCCCAGTACTTC. Translated, it gives CSAKTRFEAQYF.

The chain employs TRBV4-2 and TRBJ2-5, with D possibly matching TRBD2 (6 bases). The CDR3 length is 15 residues. The ends were cut back, 4 bases at V and 9 bases at J, with 21 bases in the middle. Germline V lookup: CDR1 LGHNA, CDR2 YNFKEQ. The CDR3 spells CASSPGTSSGESQYF. In nucleotides, the CDR3 is TGTGCCAGCAGCCCGGGGACTTCCTCTGGGGAGTCCCAGTACTTC.

Judged by abundance, this clone is medium-sized (0.01 to 0.1%). This chain links TRBV12-3 or TRBV12-4 with TRBJ1-2; D is unclear. Trimming took off 5 bases at V and 3 bases at J, with 4 bases between the two ends. The CDR3 runs 11 residues. This CDR3 reads CASSIDYGYTF. CDR3 nucleotides: TGTGCCAGCAGTATAGACTATGGCTACACCTTC.

This clone rates as medium-sized (0.01 to 0.1%). The chain couples TRBV2 to TRBJ2-1, with 11 bases matching TRBD1. There are 15 residues in the CDR3. CDR1 and CDR2 from the germline V gene are SNHLY and FYNNEI. With V trimmed by 7 bases and J by 8 bases, 10 bases remained unmatched. In DNA, the CDR3 is TGTGCCAGCAATCGGAGGGGACAGGGGGGTGATGAGCAGTTCTTC. Protein product: CASNRRGQGGDEQFF.

This clone counts as medium-sized. The chain uses TRBV12-3 or TRBV12-4 and TRBJ1-3; possibly TRBD1 for D (5 bases). The CDR3 contains 15 residues. Trimming took 5 bases from V and 3 from J, leaving 14 bases between them. The CDR3 nucleotides read TGTGCCAGCAGTCGGGACCCCAGGAGTGGAAACACCATATATTTT. Amino acids: CASSRDPRSGNTIYF.

This clone was found many times. This chain connects TRBV5-1 to TRBJ1-3; D gene uncertain. Germline V gene data show CDR1 as SGHRS and CDR2 as YFSETQ. This CDR3 region has 14 residues. Trimming took 1 base from V and 4 from J, leaving 9 bases between them. The CDR3 bases are TGCGCCAGCAGCTTGAACGGGGAAGGAAACACCATATATTTT. Its translation is CASSLNGEGNTIYF.

J is TRBJ2-7 and V is TRBV28; D call uncertain. The CDR3 consists of 11 residues. V lost 4 bases to trimming and J lost 9 bases, with 10 bases between them. Germline CDR1 is MDHEN and CDR2 is SYDVKM. The chain's CDR3 is CASSSALAQYF. The CDR3, as DNA: TGTGCCAGCAGTTCCGCTTTGGCGCAGTACTTC. Filled out from reference TRBV28 and TRBJ2-7, the complete variable domain reads DVKVTQSSRYLVKRTGEKVFLECVQDMDHENMFWYRQDPGLGLRLIYFSYDVKMKEKGDIPEGYSVSREKKERFSLILESASTNQTSMYLCASSSALAQYFGPGTRLTVT.

The sample holds many counts of this clone. CDR3: CAWSIQTVRETQYF. CDR3 in DNA: TGTGCCTGGAGTATTCAGACAGTCAGGGAGACCCAGTACTTC. The chain combines TRBV30 with TRBJ2-5, with a weak D call TRBD1 (5 bases). Germline V gene data show CDR1 as GTSNPN and CDR2 as SVGIG (reference sequence). The CDR3 is made up of 14 amino acids. The V gene lost 2 bases and the J gene lost 5 bases, with 15 bases spanning the gap.

Only one count was recorded for this clone. This chain links TRBV4-1 with TRBJ1-1; D may be TRBD1 (5 bases). Germline assignment: CDR1 MGHRA and CDR2 YSYEKL. The CDR3 is made up of 16 amino acids. The ends were cut back, 0 bases at V and 1 base at J, with 12 bases in the middle. DNA of the CDR3: TGCGCCAGCAGCCAAGAGGGTGTCGGGGGGAACACTGAAGCTTTCTTT. Residues: CASSQEGVGGNTEAFF.

This clone occurred many times. The chain uses TRBV5-1 and TRBJ2-1; 13 nucleotides line up with TRBD2. Per germline, CDR1 SGHRS and CDR2 YFSETQ. The CDR3 totals 16 residues. V was clipped by 4 bases and J by 5 bases; unmatched bases: 6. The CDR3 nucleotides read TGCGCCAGCAGCAGGGGGACTAGCGGGACTCACAATGAGCAGTTCTTC. It yields the protein CASSRGTSGTHNEQFF.

The sample holds many counts of this clone. The chain joins TRBV15 to TRBJ2-5; 8 nucleotides align to TRBD1. CDR1 and CDR2 from the germline V gene are LNHNV and YYDKDF (reference sequence). Trimming cost V 5 bases and J 5 bases; bases outside gene matches: 7. CDR3 length: 14 residues. The CDR3 DNA reads as TGTGCCACCAGCGGGACAGGTTTAGTCGAGACCCAGTACTTC. It specifies CATSGTGLVETQYF.

This clone appeared many times. The J gene is TRBJ1-2, the V gene TRBV7-9, with TRBD1 identical over 8 bases. Germline V gene data show CDR1 as SEHNR and CDR2 as FQNEAQ (reference sequence). The CDR3 is 13 residues long. Trimming removed 7 bases from V and 6 bases from J; junction bases left unmatched: 7. The DNA of the CDR3 is TGTGCCAGCACCAGACAGGGGCGGAATGGCTACACCTTC. Translating gives CASTRQGRNGYTF.

This chain links TRBV11-2 with TRBJ2-3, with D perhaps being TRBD1 or TRBD2 (5 bases each). This CDR3 has 17 amino acids. Germline assignment: CDR1 SGHAT and CDR2 FQNNGV. V was shortened by 2 bases and J by 2 bases, with 17 bases between the two germline ends. CDR3 coding DNA: TGTGCCAGCAGCTTATACGGGGCCCTCAGACACACAGATACGCAGTATTTT. Translated, it gives CASSLYGALRHTDTQYF.

This clone was recorded at least ten times. This chain connects TRBV12-3 or TRBV12-4 to TRBJ2-1, with TRBD2 identical over 7 bases. V was pared by 2 bases and J by 7 bases, with 8 bases of the junction left unmatched. CDR3 length: 15 amino acids. CDR3 region: CASSLKVAGVNEQFF. The CDR3 DNA is TGTGCCAGCAGTTTAAAAGTTGCGGGAGTAAATGAGCAGTTCTTC.

This clone was counted between two and nine times. The gene calls are TRBV28 and TRBJ1-6; no reliable D call. The CDR3 sequence is 13 residues long. V lost 5 bases and J 8 bases, leaving 10 bases between the germline ends. Per germline, CDR1 MDHEN and CDR2 SYDVKM. Here the CDR3 reads CASSPRVDSPLHF. The CDR3 nucleotides are TGTGCCAGCAGTCCCCGAGTTGATTCACCCCTCCACTTT.

This clone was observed many times. This chain links TRBV30 with TRBJ1-5, with D tentatively TRBD1 (5 bases). V was trimmed by 0 bases and J by 2 bases, leaving 5 bases between them. Germline lookup yields CDR1 GTSNPN and CDR2 SVGIG (reference sequence). The CDR3 length is 13 residues. The CDR3 sequence: CAWSVQGNQPQHF. The CDR3 DNA follows: TGTGCCTGGAGTGTACAGGGCAATCAGCCCCAGCATTTT.

In this sample, this clone turned up a few times. A much bigger clone sits one base away, suggesting this may be a read error. The chain carries TRBV29-1 and TRBJ2-2; 7 bases fit TRBD2. With 7 bases clipped from V and 6 bases from J, the junction kept 14 bases outside the gene matches. The CDR3 has 15 amino acids. Germline CDR1 and CDR2: SQVTM and ANQGSEA. The CDR3 reads CSATPGGAKAGELFF. In DNA form, the CDR3 reads TGCAGCGCAACACCGGGGGGAGCGAAGGCCGGGGAGCTGTTTTTT.

With regard to this clone: A much larger clonotype is one base distant, so this may be a read error. The rearrangement links TRBV29-1 to TRBJ1-1; D not resolved. The CDR3 runs to 10 residues. Trimming removed 6 bases at V and 3 bases at J, with 5 bases between. Germline V gene data show CDR1 as SQVTM and CDR2 as ANQGSEA. Here the CDR3 DNA reads TGCAGCGTCTGGGACACTGAAGCTTTCTTT. It yields the protein CSVWDTEAFF.

This clone was counted at least ten times. The chain is built from TRBV5-1 and TRBJ2-6, with 7 bases identical to TRBD1. CDR3 length equals 18 residues. CDR1 is SGHRS, CDR2 YFSETQ, per germline. With 4 bases clipped from V and 0 bases from J, the junction kept 10 bases outside the gene matches. CDR3 region: CASSGRDSLSSGANVLTF. The CDR3 DNA follows: TGCGCCAGCAGCGGCCGGGACAGCCTCAGCTCTGGGGCCAACGTCCTGACTTTC. Combining the CDR3 with reference TRBV5-1 and TRBJ2-6 gives the whole variable domain KAGVTQTPRYLIKTRGQQVTLSCSPISGHRSVSWYQQTPGQGLQFLFEYFSETQRNKGNFPGRFSGRQFSNSRSEMNVSTLELGDSALYLCASSGRDSLSSGANVLTFGAGSRLTVL.

This clone was detected many times. The V call is TRBV3-1, the J call TRBJ2-7; D gene uncertain. V lost 3 bases and J lost 6, with 12 bases in between. This CDR3 comprises 13 residues. The germline gives CDR1 LGHDT, CDR2 YNNKEL (reference sequence). CDR3: CASSHRGTPEQYF. The CDR3 DNA is TGTGCCAGCAGCCATAGAGGAACCCCCGAGCAGTACTTC.

This clone was counted between two and nine times. The chain uses TRBV6-5 and TRBJ2-1, with D perhaps TRBD2 (6 bases). The CDR3 is 16 residues long. Germline V gene data show CDR1 as MNHEY and CDR2 as SVGAGI. The ends were cut back, 2 bases at V and 0 bases at J, with 11 bases in the middle. In nucleotides, the CDR3 is TGTGCCAGCAGTTACCTGCGGGACCGCTCCTACAATGAGCAGTTCTTC. It codes for CASSYLRDRSYNEQFF.

About this clone: A read error may be the cause here, since a much bigger clone is one base away. The same CDR3 can be traced to other DNA sequences in this sample. V usage is TRBV7-9 and J usage is TRBJ1-4, with D perhaps TRBD1 (5 bases). The germline CDR1 and CDR2 sequences are SEHNR and FQNEAQ (reference sequence). This CDR3 has 15 residues. V dropped 5 bases and J dropped 3 bases, with 13 bases sitting between them. The CDR3 reads CASSPRGTANEKLFF. In DNA form, the CDR3 reads TGTGCCAGCAGCCCAAGGGGTACAGCTAATGAAAAACTGTTTTTT.

There are many counts of this clone. A much larger clone sits a single nucleotide away, making a read error possible. This sample includes further DNA sequences coding for the same CDR3. The chain employs TRBV25-1 and TRBJ2-1; a weak D match, TRBD2 (5 bases). CDR3 length: 15 residues. Germline V CDR1 and CDR2: MGHDK, SYGVNS. The CDR3 loop reads CASSRAEAAYNEQFF. The CDR3 region has the DNA TGTGCCAGCTCCCGGGCGGAGGCCGCCTACAATGAACAGTTCTTC.

The V gene is TRBV11-2, the J gene TRBJ2-1, with D possibly matching TRBD2 (5 bases). Looked up from germline, CDR1 is SGHAT and CDR2 is FQNNGV. The germline V and J ends were trimmed by 2 bases and 15 bases, with 11 bases remaining between them. CDR3 size: 11 residues. The CDR3 DNA reads as TGTGCCAGCAGCTTATCGGCTAGCATGTTCTTC. As protein: CASSLSASMFF.

With regard to this clone: The identical CDR3 is also encoded by other nucleotide sequences in the sample. The chain links TRBV6-1 to TRBJ2-7; D remains unclear. Germline V lookup: CDR1 MNHNS, CDR2 SASEGT. The CDR3 contains 12 residues. Trimming pared 7 bases from V and 4 bases from J, leaving 11 bases between. The CDR3 DNA reads as TGTGCCAGCACGGTGAGCTCTTACGAGCAGTACTTC. The encoded protein is CASTVSSYEQYF.

The table lists this clone with many counts. The V and J genes are TRBV11-1 and TRBJ2-1; tentative D call: TRBD2 (5 bases). Germline CDR1 reads SGHAT; CDR2 reads FQDESV (reference sequence). With 2 bases removed from V and 5 bases from J, the gap between germline ends came to 22 bases. The CDR3 consists of 18 residues. CDR3 DNA: TGTGCCAGCAGCTTAACTAGTTTTCGGTTGGCCGGTAACAATGAGCAGTTCTTC. Its protein product is CASSLTSFRLAGNNEQFF.

As regards this clone: One base away lies a much larger clone, so this may be a sequencing read error. The chain employs TRBV20-1 and TRBJ2-3; D is unclear. The DNA matches TRBJ1-5 better at its end, which makes the J call doubtful. The CDR3 runs to 13 residues. Germline CDR1 is DFQATT and CDR2 is SNEGSKA (reference sequence). The CDR3 DNA reads TGCAGTGCTAGAGGGACTAGCGACGGTACGCAGCATTTT. Protein product: CSARGTSDGTQHF.